The T cell receptor beta chain described here comes from a study of identical twins. Regarding the study as a whole: Abundant beta clonotypes from cord blood bore fewer insertions; memory repertoires lacked this pattern. Models came in too low on out-of-frame TCR alpha sharing in monozygotic twins. Invariant T cells like MAIT and iNKT could partly confound the zero-insertion analyses.

This clonotype was recorded many times. The antigen remains unidentified. TCRdb recomputed calls from the 5' RACE reads with MiXCR, one row per CDR3 protein. The table shows approximately 700,000 distinct CDR3 sequences, with around 6.1% occurring only once. Germline assignment: CDR1 MNHEY and CDR2 SMNVEV (reference sequence). CDR3 length: 20 amino acids. J lost 0 bases, V lost 0 bases, and 13 bases had no gene match. The sequenced material came from naive T cells sorted from blood. The gene calls are TRBV27 and TRBJ2-1; 8 bases agree with TRBD1. The receptor comes from a man aged 18 to 29 in good health. CDR3 loop: CASSLSITIGTGSSYNEQFF. CDR3 nucleotides: TGTGCCAGCAGTTTATCTATCACCATCGGGACAGGAAGCTCCTACAATGAGCAGTTCTTC.